Described below is a single T cell receptor (beta chain) sequence and its context. Germline is not matched at one junction end, which may reflect a read error. TCRdb re-derived calls from the PCR reads in MiXCR, one entry per CDR3 protein. This table holds tens of thousands of distinct CDR3 sequences, roughly 50% found once. These data originate in a study of CD4 and CD8 cells across lung adenocarcinoma regions. CDR3 length equals 14 residues. CDR1 and CDR2 from the germline V gene are WNHNN and SYGVQD (reference sequence). The patients had localized lung adenocarcinoma, a non-small cell subtype. This rearrangement joins TRBV10-1 to TRBJ2-4; no clear D. The TCR comes from a female donor with lung adenocarcinoma. The CD4 and CD8 labels of this study may be unreliable. Sequencing was performed on CD8+ T cells from the center of a lung tumor. The CDR3 reads CRVKVMRAKNMQYF. CDR3 bases: TGCCGCGTCAAGGTCATGCGAGCCAAAAACATGCAGTACTTC.